This T cell receptor beta chain was captured by sequencing in a study of blood T cell repertoires in COVID-19. As for the study in general: Samples came from the United States, Italy and Spain, spanning acute and convalescent COVID-19.

This CDR3 region has 15 residues. Unmatched junction bases numbered 8, after V lost 5 bases and J lost 3 bases. Per the germline V gene, CDR1 is LNHDA and CDR2 is SQIVND (reference sequence). Per the original methods: Amplification with reference gene primers provided the estimates of nucleated cell counts. The repertoire was sequenced with immunoSEQ multiplex PCR; TCRdb's copy has only in-frame clones and lacks some. From that table come the V and J calls and clone size; the DNA was used to work out D and trimming. The repertoire holds 250,000 to 300,000 clones, roughly 90% seen once, with over 9.5% in the top ten. Seattle patients were enrolled while actively infected and followed longitudinally.

Input material: peripheral blood. This TCR came from a woman aged 25 to 39 with COVID-19, enrolled during active disease. This chain connects TRBV19 to TRBJ2-7, with 9 bases lining up with TRBD1. CDR3 in DNA: TGTGCCAGTAGTCCCTGGCCGGGACAGGGCTACGAGCAGTACTTC. Protein: CASSPWPGQGYEQYF.